The 32 T cell receptor beta chains in this list originate from one sample, sequenced in a study of shared clonotypes between healthy human individuals. The assay was immunoSEQ multiplex PCR, and TCRdb's table has in-frame clones only and misses some. Of some 2,000,000 clones in the sample, 85% to 95% are singletons; the top ten hold under 0.15%. The sequenced material came from naive CD4+ T cells sorted from blood. Subset defined: CD45RA+ positively selected. The receptors stem from a young man in good health.

The rearrangement joins TRBV27 to TRBJ2-1, with D tentatively TRBD1 or TRBD2 (6 bases each). The V end lost 2 bases, the J end lost 4 bases, and 12 bases lay between the germline ends. In germline, CDR1 is MNHEY, CDR2 SMNVEV (reference sequence). The CDR3 loop spans 15 amino acids. CDR3 region: CASSLRGAPYNEQFF. Here the CDR3 DNA reads TGTGCCAGCAGTTTAAGGGGGGCTCCGTACAATGAGCAGTTCTTC.

The chain carries TRBV30 and TRBJ1-1; weak D call: TRBD1 (5 bases). The V gene's germline CDR1 is GTSNPN and CDR2 SVGIG (reference sequence). Trimming pared 7 bases from V and 5 bases from J, leaving 17 bases between. This CDR3 spans 13 amino acids. CDR3 sequence reads: CAYPEEGETEAFF. As DNA, the CDR3 is TGTGCCTATCCGGAAGAAGGGGAAACTGAAGCTTTCTTT.

V is TRBV15 and J is TRBJ2-3; possible D gene TRBD2, 6 bases. Germline CDR1 reads LNHNV; CDR2 reads YYDKDF (reference sequence). The CDR3 contains 15 residues. V was shortened by 5 bases and J by 6 bases, with 18 bases between the two germline ends. CDR3 in DNA: TGTGCCACCAGCTATGACGGGAGAGGTTCGGATACGCAGTATTTT. This translates into CATSYDGRGSDTQYF.

This sequence joins TRBV6-4 and TRBJ1-1; 7 nucleotides align to TRBD1. The germline CDR1 and CDR2 sequences are MRHNA and SNTAGT. The CDR3 has 14 residues. The trim removed 5 bases at V and 8 bases at J, leaving 11 bases unmatched. The CDR3, as DNA: TGTGCCAGCAGTCCGGGACAGCGAATGGGCGAAGCTTTCTTT. Translating gives CASSPGQRMGEAFF.

The rearrangement uses TRBV23-1 and TRBJ2-1, with 11 nucleotides matching TRBD2. TRBV23-1 is classed as an ORF, of uncertain function. V trimming: 2 bases; J trimming: 5 bases; junction bases outside the gene matches: 8. The CDR3 loop spans 17 amino acids. CDR3 in amino acids: CASSQNISSGGHNEQFF. The CDR3 coding sequence is TGCGCCAGCAGTCAAAACATTTCTAGCGGGGGGCACAATGAGCAGTTCTTC.

The V gene is TRBV10-3, the J gene TRBJ1-2; no reliable D call. Germline V CDR1 and CDR2: ENHRY, SYGVKD. The length of the CDR3 is 18 residues. The V gene lost 0 bases and the J gene lost 5 bases, with 22 bases spanning the gap. CDR3 residues: CAISESSLRAPQRYGYTF. The CDR3 DNA reads TGTGCCATCAGTGAGTCATCACTGAGGGCTCCCCAGAGGTATGGCTACACCTTC.

The V call is TRBV7-2, the J call TRBJ1-2; D is perhaps TRBD1 (5 bases). Trimming shortened V by 3 bases and J by 8 bases, and 19 bases separated the two germline ends. Germline CDR1 and CDR2: SGHTA and FQGNSA. This CDR3 has 15 amino acids. In DNA, the CDR3 is TGTGCCAGCAGCTTCGGAGGCACGGGGGTACGCGGCTACACCTTC. It yields the protein CASSFGGTGVRGYTF.

Concerning this clone: At one boundary the junction diverges from the germline segment, which might be a read error. The gene calls are TRBV7-7 and TRBJ2-1; TRBD2 matches at 12 bases. This CDR3 has 15 amino acids. Per the germline V gene, CDR1 is SSHAT and CDR2 is FNYEAQ (reference sequence). Written as DNA, the CDR3 is TGTGCTAGCAGCCCTACTAGCGGGGGGAACAATGAGCAGTTCTTC. Protein: CASSPTSGGNNEQFF.

Only a few counts were recorded for this clone. This chain connects TRBV6-1 to TRBJ2-7; 7 bases are a match to TRBD2. Germline V CDR1 and CDR2: MNHNS, SASEGT. The CDR3 extends over 16 amino acids. The J segment lost 7 bases and the V segment lost 0 bases, leaving 12 bases of the junction unmatched. CDR3 sequence reads: CASSEAPNLLGGEQYF. The CDR3 bases are TGTGCCAGCAGTGAAGCCCCCAATCTACTCGGGGGGGAGCAGTACTTC.

Written as DNA, the CDR3 is TGTGCCAGCAGCTTAGACGGATCGGCGGTGGGGTCACCCCTCCACTTT. Encoded protein: CASSLDGSAVGSPLHF. The chain couples TRBV7-2 to TRBJ1-6; D is unclear. CDR1 SGHTA and CDR2 FQGNSA come from the germline V gene. The CDR3 is 16 amino acids. The V gene lost 1 base and the J gene lost 10 bases, with 17 bases spanning the gap.

V gene TRBV6-9 combines with J gene TRBJ1-4; TRBD1 aligns across 7 bases. The CDR3 length is 15 residues. Germline CDR1 reads MNHGY; CDR2 reads SVAAGI. V lost 7 bases, J lost 8 bases, and 13 bases stayed unmatched. The CDR3 protein is CASILWAGGEEKLFF. In nucleotides, the CDR3 is TGTGCCAGCATTTTATGGGCAGGGGGAGAAGAAAAACTGTTTTTT.

The chain combines TRBV10-3 with TRBJ1-4; 7 bases agree with TRBD1. The CDR3 has 16 amino acids. Trimming took 2 bases from V and 2 from J; bases not matched to a gene: 5. Germline CDR1 reads ENHRY; CDR2 reads SYGVKD. The CDR3 nucleotides read TGTGCCATCAGTGAGACAGACAGGGCTACTAATGAAAAACTGTTTTTT. Translated: CAISETDRATNEKLFF.

This clone was detected once. Possible read error: a much larger clone is one base away. The rearrangement joins TRBV9 to TRBJ2-1, with 7 bases matching TRBD1. Germline V gene lookup returns CDR1 SGDLS and CDR2 YYNGEE. This CDR3 is 15 amino acids long. V shed 5 bases and J 0 bases; nucleotides not matched to a gene: 5. CDR3 nucleotide sequence: TGTGCCAGCAGTGAACAGGGGAGCTCCTACAATGAGCAGTTCTTC. This sequence encodes CASSEQGSSYNEQFF.

The chain employs TRBV30 and TRBJ2-1, with unresolved D. This CDR3 has 12 residues. V was pared by 3 bases and J by 9 bases, with 12 bases between. Germline-derived CDR1 and CDR2 are GTSNPN and SVGIG (reference sequence). CDR3 sequence reads: CAWSPRQAEQFF. CDR3 DNA sequence: TGTGCCTGGAGCCCCCGGCAGGCTGAGCAGTTCTTC.

V usage is TRBV4-1 and J usage is TRBJ2-7; D gene uncertain. Trimming took off 4 bases at V and 5 bases at J, with 12 bases between the two ends. Germline CDR1 and CDR2: MGHRA and YSYEKL. The CDR3 runs to 13 residues. The CDR3 loop reads CASSRQVGNEQYF. In nucleotides, the CDR3 is TGCGCCAGCAGCCGTCAGGTAGGGAACGAGCAGTACTTC.

V usage is TRBV18 and J usage is TRBJ2-2; unclear D gene. There are 13 residues in the CDR3. Per germline, CDR1 KGHSH and CDR2 LQKENI. V was shortened by 2 bases and J by 3 bases, with 4 bases between the two germline ends. The CDR3 region is CASSPTHTGELFF. The CDR3 DNA reads TGTGCCAGCTCACCAACACACACCGGGGAGCTGTTTTTT.

The chain couples TRBV30 to TRBJ2-1; D might be TRBD1 (5 bases). The germline CDR1 and CDR2 sequences are GTSNPN and SVGIG (reference sequence). V was clipped by 4 bases and J by 2 bases, with 18 bases between them. CDR3 size: 16 residues. The CDR3 spells CAWKGWTPVTYNEQFF. CDR3 nucleotides: TGTGCCTGGAAGGGGTGGACCCCCGTCACCTACAATGAGCAGTTCTTC.

This chain joins TRBV18 and TRBJ1-6; the D gene is possibly TRBD1 (5 bases). The V and J ends lost 6 bases and 7 bases respectively, with 10 bases between them. Germline values: CDR1 KGHSH, CDR2 LQKENI. This CDR3 contains 13 residues. DNA of the CDR3: TGTGCCAGCTCGGACAAAGAAAATTCACCCCTCCACTTT. This encodes CASSDKENSPLHF.

The chain links TRBV9 to TRBJ1-4; perhaps TRBD1 as D (5 bases). With 0 bases removed from V and 7 bases from J, the gap between germline ends came to 10 bases. CDR1 is SGDLS, CDR2 YYNGEE, per germline. The length of the CDR3 is 14 residues. CDR3 in amino acids: CASSVDTGFEKLFF. The CDR3 nucleotides read TGTGCCAGCAGCGTAGACACAGGCTTTGAAAAACTGTTTTTT.

This rearrangement joins TRBV5-1 to TRBJ2-1, with 8 nucleotides matching TRBD2. CDR3 length: 14 amino acids. From germline, CDR1 is SGHRS and CDR2 YFSETQ. Trimming removed 3 bases from V and 8 bases from J; junction bases left unmatched: 7. For the CDR3, the DNA is TGCGCCAGCAGCTCCTCCGCGGGGGGTGATGAGCAGTTCTTC. Translated, it gives CASSSSAGGDEQFF.

V is TRBV27 and J is TRBJ2-5; maybe TRBD2 (5 bases). Germline V gene data show CDR1 as MNHEY and CDR2 as SMNVEV (reference sequence). Trimming left V 3 bases short and J 5 bases short, with 13 bases between. This CDR3 is built from 14 residues. CDR3 amino acids: CASSFEGNLETQYF. CDR3 sequence (DNA): TGTGCCAGCAGTTTTGAGGGAAACTTGGAGACCCAGTACTTC.

The rearrangement uses TRBV6-6 and TRBJ1-1, with D perhaps TRBD1 (6 bases). CDR3 length: 14 amino acids. V gave up 4 bases and J gave up 1 base, with 10 bases separating them. Germline CDR1 reads MNHNY; CDR2 reads SVGAGI (reference sequence). The CDR3 sequence: CASSSSTGNTEAFF. The CDR3 coding sequence is TGTGCCAGCAGTTCCTCGACAGGGAACACTGAAGCTTTCTTT.

The chain employs TRBV21-1 and TRBJ1-1; the DNA was not compared with TRBD1, the D call given in the table. TRBV21-1 is designated a pseudogene. The CDR3 sequence is 12 residues long. As DNA, the CDR3 is TGTGCCAGCAGCAAAGGTCAGGGGGAAGCTTTCTTT. This codes for CASSKGQGEAFF.

This sequence joins TRBV19 and TRBJ2-2, with a tentative D call TRBD2 (6 bases). V dropped 5 bases and J dropped 0 bases, with 10 bases sitting between them. CDR3 size: 15 residues. CDR1 and CDR2 from the germline V gene are LNHDA and SQIVND (reference sequence). CDR3 in DNA: TGTGCCAGTAGTCTGGCGGGGACGAACACCGGGGAGCTGTTTTTT. Protein product: CASSLAGTNTGELFF. Full variable domain (missing parts from reference TRBV19 and TRBJ2-2): DGGITQSPKYLFRKEGQNVTLSCEQNLNHDAMYWYRQDPGQGLRLIYYSQIVNDFQKGDIAEGYSVSREKKESFPLTVTSAQKNPTAFYLCASSLAGTNTGELFFGEGSRLTVL.

The V and J genes are TRBV5-4 and TRBJ2-1; 7 nucleotides line up with TRBD1. Germline lookup yields CDR1 SGHNT and CDR2 YYREEE (reference sequence). Germline trimming cut 0 bases from V and 5 bases from J; bases unmatched to any gene: 8. The length of the CDR3 is 16 residues. The CDR3 nucleotides read TGTGCCAGCAGCTTGGCCGAGACAGGGCGAAACAATGAGCAGTTCTTC. Its translation is CASSLAETGRNNEQFF.

This clone was seen just once. The rearrangement joins TRBV2 to TRBJ1-5; no firm D call. CDR1 SNHLY and CDR2 FYNNEI come from the germline V gene. CDR3 length: 13 amino acids. V was trimmed by 5 bases and J by 3 bases, leaving 8 bases between them. CDR3 in amino acids: CASSPNPNQPQHF. CDR3 bases: TGTGCCAGCAGTCCCAACCCCAATCAGCCCCAGCATTTT.

J is TRBJ2-7 and V is TRBV4-1; tentative D call: TRBD1 (5 bases). The V gene lost 3 bases and the J gene lost 6 bases, with 12 bases spanning the gap. This CDR3 is built from 13 residues. Germline lookup yields CDR1 MGHRA and CDR2 YSYEKL. The CDR3 DNA sequence: TGCGCCAGCAGCCACACAGGAATCACCGAGCAGTACTTC. Amino acids: CASSHTGITEQYF.

V is TRBV4-1 and J is TRBJ2-7, with D perhaps TRBD1 or TRBD2 (5 bases each). Germline CDR1 MGHRA, CDR2 YSYEKL. The CDR3 length is 17 residues. V lost 0 bases, J lost 0 bases, and 15 bases lay in between. The CDR3 loop reads CASSQDLPGQSSYEQYF. In nucleotides, the CDR3 is TGCGCCAGCAGCCAAGATTTACCGGGGCAAAGCTCCTACGAGCAGTACTTC.

The V gene is TRBV7-2, the J gene TRBJ2-1; no firm D call. V lost 2 bases and J lost 1, with 9 bases in between. Germline CDR1 SGHTA, CDR2 FQGNSA. The CDR3 is 15 amino acids. The CDR3 DNA reads TGTGCCAGCAGCTTATCCTCCGGTTCCTACAATGAGCAGTTCTTC. Translation gives CASSLSSGSYNEQFF.

J is TRBJ2-4 and V is TRBV7-9; D is perhaps TRBD2 (5 bases). CDR3 length equals 18 residues. The germline CDR1 and CDR2 sequences are SEHNR and FQNEAQ (reference sequence). Trimming stripped 0 bases from V and 0 bases from J, with 15 bases between. The CDR3 region is CASSLAWGSDQAKNIQYF. For the CDR3, the DNA is TGTGCCAGCAGCTTAGCGTGGGGTAGCGATCAAGCCAAAAACATTCAGTACTTC.

In regard to this clone: The sample carries other DNA sequences with the same CDR3. J is TRBJ2-3 and V is TRBV4-3; 9 bases agree with TRBD2. Germline loops: CDR1 LGHNA, CDR2 YSLEER. Trimming removed 4 bases from V and 0 bases from J; junction bases left unmatched: 2. CDR3 length: 15 amino acids. CDR3 amino acids: CASSPTSGSTDTQYF. In DNA form, the CDR3 reads TGCGCCAGCAGCCCAACTAGCGGGAGCACAGATACGCAGTATTTT.

V gene TRBV11-2 combines with J gene TRBJ1-6; D possibly corresponds to TRBD1 (5 bases). The CDR3 runs 15 residues. Germline CDR1 reads SGHAT; CDR2 reads FQNNGV. V was clipped by 10 bases and J by 4 bases, with 17 bases between them. CDR3 DNA: TGTGCCACTGCGCGGGGGGTGACTTATAATTCACCCCTCCACTTT. Protein product: CATARGVTYNSPLHF.